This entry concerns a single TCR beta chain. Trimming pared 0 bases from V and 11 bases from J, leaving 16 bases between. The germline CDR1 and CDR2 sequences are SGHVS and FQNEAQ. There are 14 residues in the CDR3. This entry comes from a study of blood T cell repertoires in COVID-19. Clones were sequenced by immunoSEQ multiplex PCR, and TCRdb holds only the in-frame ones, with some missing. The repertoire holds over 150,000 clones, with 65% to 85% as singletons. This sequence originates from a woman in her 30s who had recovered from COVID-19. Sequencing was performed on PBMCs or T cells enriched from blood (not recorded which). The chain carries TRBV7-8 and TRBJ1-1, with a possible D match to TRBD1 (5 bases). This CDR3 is CASSLAGQGVWAFF. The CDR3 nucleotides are TGTGCCAGCAGCTTAGCGGGTCAGGGTGTGTGGGCTTTCTTT.